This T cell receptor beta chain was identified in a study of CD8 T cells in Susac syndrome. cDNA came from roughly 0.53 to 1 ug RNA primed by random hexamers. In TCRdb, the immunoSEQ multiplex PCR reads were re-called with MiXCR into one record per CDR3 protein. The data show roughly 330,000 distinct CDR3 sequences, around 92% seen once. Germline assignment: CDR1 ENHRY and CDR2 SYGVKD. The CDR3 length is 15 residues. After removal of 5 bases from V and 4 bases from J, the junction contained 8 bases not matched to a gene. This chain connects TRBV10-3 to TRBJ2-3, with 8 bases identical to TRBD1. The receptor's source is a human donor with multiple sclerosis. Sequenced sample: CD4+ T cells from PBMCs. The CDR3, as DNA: TGTGCCATCAGTCAGGGGGCTGAGGGCCCAGATACGCAGTATTTT. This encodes CAISQGAEGPDTQYF.